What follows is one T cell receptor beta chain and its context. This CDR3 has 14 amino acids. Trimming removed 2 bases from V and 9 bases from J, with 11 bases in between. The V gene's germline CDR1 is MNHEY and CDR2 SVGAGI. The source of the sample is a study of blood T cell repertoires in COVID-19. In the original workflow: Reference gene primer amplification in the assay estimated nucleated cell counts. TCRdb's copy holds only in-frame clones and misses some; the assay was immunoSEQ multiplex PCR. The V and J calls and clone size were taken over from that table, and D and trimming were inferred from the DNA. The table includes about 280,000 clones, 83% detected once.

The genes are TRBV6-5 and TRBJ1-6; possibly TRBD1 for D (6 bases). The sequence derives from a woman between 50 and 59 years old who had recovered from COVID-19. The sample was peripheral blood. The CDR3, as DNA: TGTGCCAGCAGTTACCAGGGGCAGGGTTCACCCCTCCACTTT. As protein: CASSYQGQGSPLHF.